This T cell receptor (beta chain) stems from a study of blood T cell repertoires in COVID-19. Across the whole study: From the United States, Italy and Spain came samples of acute and convalescent COVID-19. T cells, B-cell-depleted T cells, or PBMCs supplied cDNA or gDNA.

Seattle enrolled patients during active infection and tracked them longitudinally. Profiling relied on immunoSEQ multiplex PCR, and the TCRdb table lists in-frame clones only, not all of them. The data contain roughly 380,000 clones, approximately 89% of them singletons. The CDR3 sequence is 15 residues long. The V gene's germline CDR1 is SGHNT and CDR2 YYREEE (reference sequence). V lost 3 bases and J lost 1; bases outside the gene matches: 4. The receptor comes from a woman aged 60 to 75 with COVID-19, enrolled during active disease. The V call is TRBV5-4, the J call TRBJ2-7; TRBD1 agrees at 10 bases. The sequenced material came from peripheral blood. Here the CDR3 reads CASSSRDRGSYEQYF. CDR3 nucleotides: TGTGCCAGCAGCTCCCGGGACAGGGGTTCCTACGAGCAGTACTTC.